These T cell receptor beta chains were read from a single sample in a study of T cell responses to AZD1222 COVID-19 vaccine. The assay was immunoSEQ multiplex PCR, and TCRdb's table has in-frame clones only and misses some. Among 190,000 or so clones listed, approximately 93% were seen once. The sequencing here drew on peripheral blood, taken 28 days after the second AZD1222 dose. The origin of the receptors is an adult who received the AZD1222 COVID-19 vaccine. Both conserved end residues are part of each CDR3. The D gene is left open where the match is weak. Clone sizes are given selectively: once, few, many, or a class where the clone is expanded.

clone_size: .
v_call: TRBV7-9
d_call: TRBD1
j_call: TRBJ1-1
cdr3_nt: TGTGCCAGCAGCACACGGGACAGGGGCATAATAGACACTGAAGCTTTCTTT
cdr3_aa: CASSTRDRGIIDTEAFF

clone_size: .
v_call: TRBV3-1/TRBV3-2
d_call: .
j_call: TRBJ1-4
cdr3_nt: TGTGCCAGCAGCCAAGATCGTTACGACAGTTCCGAAAAACTGTTTTTT
cdr3_aa: CASSQDRYDSSEKLFF

clone_size: .
v_call: TRBV27
d_call: TRBD2
j_call: TRBJ2-1
cdr3_nt: TGTGCCAGCAGTTTAACGCCCGCGAGCGGGAGGCCGTTCTTC
cdr3_aa: CASSLTPASGRPFF

clone_size: .
v_call: TRBV14
d_call: TRBD1
j_call: TRBJ1-2
cdr3_nt: TGTGCCAGCAGCCAAGTTCCCAGGGACAGAGATGGCTACACCTTC
cdr3_aa: CASSQVPRDRDGYTF

clone_size: .
v_call: TRBV5-1
d_call: TRBD1
j_call: TRBJ1-5
cdr3_nt: TGCGCCAGCAGTCCGGGACAGGGTGCCGCGGGACAGCCCCAGCATTTT
cdr3_aa: CASSPGQGAAGQPQHF

clone_size: once
v_call: TRBV13
d_call: .
j_call: TRBJ2-7
cdr3_nt: TGTGCCAGCAGCTTAGGGAGGGGTCCGTACGAGCAGTACTTC
cdr3_aa: CASSLGRGPYEQYF

clone_size: .
v_call: TRBV27
d_call: .
j_call: TRBJ1-6
cdr3_nt: TGTGCCAGCAGTTTCGGGGAGCTAAATTCACCCCTCCACTTT
cdr3_aa: CASSFGELNSPLHF

clone_size: .
v_call: TRBV5-1
d_call: .
j_call: TRBJ1-4
cdr3_nt: TGCGCCAGCAGCTTGTCGAGGTTGACTAATGAAAAACTGTTTTTT
cdr3_aa: CASSLSRLTNEKLFF

clone_size: .
v_call: TRBV24-1
d_call: .
j_call: TRBJ1-2
cdr3_nt: TGTGCCACCAGTGATGGAATCTATGGCTACACCTTC
cdr3_aa: CATSDGIYGYTF

clone_size: .
v_call: TRBV7-9
d_call: .
j_call: TRBJ1-1
cdr3_nt: TGTGCCAGCAGCGCCCAGTACACTGAAGCTTTCTTT
cdr3_aa: CASSAQYTEAFF

clone_size: .
v_call: TRBV6-4
d_call: .
j_call: TRBJ1-2
cdr3_nt: TGTGCCAGCAGTGCGGACGGCAACTATGGCTACACCTTC
cdr3_aa: CASSADGNYGYTF

clone_size: .
v_call: TRBV25-1
d_call: .
j_call: TRBJ1-2
cdr3_nt: TGTGCCAGCAGTGGCGACAGAGACTATGGCTACACCTTC
cdr3_aa: CASSGDRDYGYTF

clone_size: .
v_call: TRBV11-2
d_call: .
j_call: TRBJ1-1
cdr3_nt: TGTGCCAGCAGCTCCTCATCAGGGAGGACTGAAGCTTTCTTT
cdr3_aa: CASSSSSGRTEAFF

clone_size: .
v_call: TRBV7-9
d_call: .
j_call: TRBJ1-1
cdr3_nt: TGTGCCAGCAGCGTCCCGGACCGCAACACTGAAGCTTTCTTT
cdr3_aa: CASSVPDRNTEAFF

clone_size: .
v_call: TRBV6-2/TRBV6-3
d_call: .
j_call: TRBJ1-5
cdr3_nt: TGTGCCAGCAGTTTTAGGGGTCCGGGGGGGCCCCAGCATTTT
cdr3_aa: CASSFRGPGGPQHF

clone_size: .
v_call: TRBV28
d_call: .
j_call: TRBJ1-1
cdr3_nt: TGTGCCAGCAGTTTATCGGGCCGGGAAGCTTTCTTT
cdr3_aa: CASSLSGREAFF

clone_size: .
v_call: TRBV6-2/TRBV6-3
d_call: .
j_call: TRBJ1-5
cdr3_nt: TGTGCCAGCAGTATAACCAGGGGCAATCAGCCCCAGCATTTT
cdr3_aa: CASSITRGNQPQHF

clone_size: .
v_call: TRBV5-5
d_call: TRBD1
j_call: TRBJ1-2
cdr3_nt: TGTGCCAGCAGCGGGGCGGGGGACAGGTTACATGGCTACACCTTC
cdr3_aa: CASSGAGDRLHGYTF

clone_size: .
v_call: TRBV27
d_call: TRBD1
j_call: TRBJ1-2
cdr3_nt: TGTGCCAGCAGTTTAACTGGCAGGGGGTGGGGTGGCTACACCTTC
cdr3_aa: CASSLTGRGWGGYTF

clone_size: .
v_call: TRBV6-4
d_call: .
j_call: TRBJ1-2
cdr3_nt: TGTGCCAGCAGGGACTCTGGGGCCGAATATGGCTACACCTTC
cdr3_aa: CASRDSGAEYGYTF

clone_size: .
v_call: TRBV5-8
d_call: .
j_call: TRBJ1-6
cdr3_nt: TGTGCCAGCAGCTTGGCAGCGAATTCACCCCTCCACTTT
cdr3_aa: CASSLAANSPLHF

clone_size: .
v_call: TRBV28
d_call: TRBD1
j_call: TRBJ1-2
cdr3_nt: TGTGCCAGCAGTTCCATAACAGGGGTCCGCAGTTCGGCTAACTATGGCTACACCTTC
cdr3_aa: CASSSITGVRSSANYGYTF

clone_size: .
v_call: TRBV2
d_call: .
j_call: TRBJ1-1
cdr3_nt: TGTGCCAGCCGGTCAGGAGCGAGTACTGAAGCTTTCTTT
cdr3_aa: CASRSGASTEAFF

clone_size: .
v_call: TRBV12-3/TRBV12-4
d_call: TRBD1
j_call: TRBJ1-1
cdr3_nt: TGTGCCAGCAGTTTTCAGGGGGTGAATGAAGCTTTCTTT
cdr3_aa: CASSFQGVNEAFF

clone_size: .
v_call: TRBV9
d_call: TRBD1
j_call: TRBJ2-7
cdr3_nt: TGTGCCAGCAGCGTAGAGGGGGCTCGGGAGCAGTACTTC
cdr3_aa: CASSVEGAREQYF

clone_size: .
v_call: TRBV6-1
d_call: TRBD1
j_call: TRBJ1-4
cdr3_nt: TGTGCCAGCAGTGAGGGACAGGGGGGCGAAAAACTGTTTTTT
cdr3_aa: CASSEGQGGEKLFF

clone_size: .
v_call: TRBV6-5
d_call: .
j_call: TRBJ1-1
cdr3_nt: TGTGCCAGCACCCTGACGGGTTTGGGTGAAGCTTTCTTT
cdr3_aa: CASTLTGLGEAFF

clone_size: .
v_call: TRBV24-1
d_call: .
j_call: TRBJ1-5
cdr3_nt: TGTGCCACCAGTCCGGGCAGGGAAATGCCCCAGCATTTT
cdr3_aa: CATSPGREMPQHF

clone_size: .
v_call: TRBV7-9
d_call: .
j_call: TRBJ2-2
cdr3_nt: TGTGCCAGCAGCTTAGGGGCGCTAGGTTCCACCGGGGAGCTGTTTTTT
cdr3_aa: CASSLGALGSTGELFF

clone_size: .
v_call: TRBV28
d_call: .
j_call: TRBJ1-5
cdr3_nt: TGTGCCAGCAGTCCGTGGGACGGCAATCAGCCCCAGCATTTT
cdr3_aa: CASSPWDGNQPQHF

clone_size: once
v_call: TRBV6-6
d_call: TRBD1
j_call: TRBJ1-1
cdr3_nt: TGTGCCAGCAGCCGACAGGGCGGGTGGGACGCTGAAGCTTTCTTT
cdr3_aa: CASSRQGGWDAEAFF

clone_size: .
v_call: TRBV9
d_call: .
j_call: TRBJ1-2
cdr3_nt: TGTGCCAGCAGCGTAGGGGGAGCGGGAACAGGGAGCGGCTACACCTTC
cdr3_aa: CASSVGGAGTGSGYTF

clone_size: .
v_call: TRBV20-1
d_call: .
j_call: TRBJ1-1
cdr3_nt: TGCAGTGCTAGTACAGGGCTAGAGAACACTGAAGCTTTCTTT
cdr3_aa: CSASTGLENTEAFF

clone_size: .
v_call: TRBV4-2
d_call: .
j_call: TRBJ1-4
cdr3_nt: TGTGCCAGCAGCCCCGCTTTACAGCTTAATGAAAAACTGTTTTTT
cdr3_aa: CASSPALQLNEKLFF

clone_size: .
v_call: TRBV19
d_call: TRBD1
j_call: TRBJ1-2
cdr3_nt: TGTGCCAGTAGTACCCCCTGGACAGGGGGGTATGGCTACACCTTC
cdr3_aa: CASSTPWTGGYGYTF

clone_size: .
v_call: TRBV7-2
d_call: .
j_call: TRBJ1-5
cdr3_nt: TGTGCCAGCAGCTTACTCTTAGACCAGCCCCAGCATTTT
cdr3_aa: CASSLLLDQPQHF

clone_size: .
v_call: TRBV19
d_call: .
j_call: TRBJ2-1
cdr3_nt: TGTGCCAGTAGTACCCGGTACAATGAGCAGTTCTTC
cdr3_aa: CASSTRYNEQFF

clone_size: .
v_call: TRBV4-1
d_call: .
j_call: TRBJ2-5
cdr3_nt: TGCGCCAGCAGCCAAGATGGAACTTTAGAGTACTTC
cdr3_aa: CASSQDGTLEYF

clone_size: .
v_call: TRBV3-1/TRBV3-2
d_call: .
j_call: TRBJ1-4
cdr3_nt: TGTGCCAGCAGCCGACGACAGGAGTACGAAAAACTGTTTTTT
cdr3_aa: CASSRRQEYEKLFF

clone_size: .
v_call: TRBV6-5
d_call: TRBD1
j_call: TRBJ1-4
cdr3_nt: TGTGCCAGCAGGGGACAGGGTGAAAAACTGTTTTTT
cdr3_aa: CASRGQGEKLFF

clone_size: .
v_call: TRBV2
d_call: .
j_call: TRBJ2-7
cdr3_nt: TGTGCCAGCAGTCGCGAGGGACGGGCAGGGAGAAAAGACGAGCAGTACTTC
cdr3_aa: CASSREGRAGRKDEQYF

clone_size: once
v_call: TRBV5-1
d_call: .
j_call: TRBJ1-1
cdr3_nt: TGCGCCAGCAGCTGGCGGGGGACGAACACTGAAGCTTTCTTT
cdr3_aa: CASSWRGTNTEAFF

clone_size: .
v_call: TRBV5-1
d_call: .
j_call: TRBJ1-1
cdr3_nt: TGCGCCAGCAGCTTGCGCCAGCCTGTGGGCACTGAAGCTTTCTTT
cdr3_aa: CASSLRQPVGTEAFF

clone_size: .
v_call: TRBV7-8
d_call: TRBD1
j_call: TRBJ2-5
cdr3_nt: TGTGCCAGCAGTATAACCCGGGACAGGGGGTGGGTTGAGACCCAGTACTTC
cdr3_aa: CASSITRDRGWVETQYF

clone_size: .
v_call: TRBV24-1
d_call: .
j_call: TRBJ2-1
cdr3_nt: TGTGCCACCAGTGATGTCTACAATGAGCAGTTCTTC
cdr3_aa: CATSDVYNEQFF

clone_size: .
v_call: TRBV7-9
d_call: .
j_call: TRBJ1-2
cdr3_nt: TGTGCCAGCAGCTTCGACTTCGGGGCCGACTATGGCTACACCTTC
cdr3_aa: CASSFDFGADYGYTF

clone_size: .
v_call: TRBV7-6
d_call: .
j_call: TRBJ1-2
cdr3_nt: TGTGCCAGCAGCTTAGACCCCCAGGGTGGCTACACCTTC
cdr3_aa: CASSLDPQGGYTF

clone_size: .
v_call: TRBV24-1
d_call: .
j_call: TRBJ1-3
cdr3_nt: TGTGCCACCAGTGGGACAGCTGGAAACACCATATATTTT
cdr3_aa: CATSGTAGNTIYF

clone_size: once
v_call: TRBV2
d_call: .
j_call: TRBJ1-2
cdr3_nt: TGTGCCAGCAGTGAAAGCAGTACCGGTGGCTACACCTTC
cdr3_aa: CASSESSTGGYTF

clone_size: .
v_call: TRBV18
d_call: .
j_call: TRBJ1-4
cdr3_nt: TGTGCCAGCTCACCAACCATCAGGGCAGAGACTAATGAAAAACTGTTTTTT
cdr3_aa: CASSPTIRAETNEKLFF

clone_size: .
v_call: TRBV2
d_call: TRBD1
j_call: TRBJ2-1
cdr3_nt: TGTGCCAGCAGTATTGACAGGGGATGGGATGAGCAGTTCTTC
cdr3_aa: CASSIDRGWDEQFF

clone_size: .
v_call: TRBV4-1
d_call: .
j_call: TRBJ1-6
cdr3_nt: TGCGCCAGCAGCCACCCTGACGGAGGATTATTTTCACCCCTCCACTTT
cdr3_aa: CASSHPDGGLFSPLHF

clone_size: .
v_call: TRBV5-1
d_call: .
j_call: TRBJ1-6
cdr3_nt: TGCGCCAGCAGCTTGGCTGCAGGGGAGGAATCACCCCTCCACTTT
cdr3_aa: CASSLAAGEESPLHF

clone_size: .
v_call: TRBV2
d_call: TRBD1
j_call: TRBJ1-4
cdr3_nt: TGTGCCAGCAGTTCTCGTCACAGGGGGAGTGAAAAACTGTTTTTT
cdr3_aa: CASSSRHRGSEKLFF

clone_size: .
v_call: TRBV4-1
d_call: TRBD2
j_call: TRBJ2-6
cdr3_nt: TGCGCCAGCAGCCGCCACGCGGCGGGGGGGATTAACTCTGGGGCCAACGTCCTGACTTTC
cdr3_aa: CASSRHAAGGINSGANVLTF

clone_size: .
v_call: TRBV9
d_call: TRBD1
j_call: TRBJ1-6
cdr3_nt: TGTGCCAGCAGCGCGACAGGGAGCTCCTATAATTCACCCCTCCACTTT
cdr3_aa: CASSATGSSYNSPLHF

clone_size: .
v_call: TRBV6-5
d_call: .
j_call: TRBJ1-4
cdr3_nt: TGTGCCAGCAGTTACGGGACTAATGAAAAACTGTTTTTT
cdr3_aa: CASSYGTNEKLFF

clone_size: .
v_call: TRBV7-2
d_call: TRBD1
j_call: TRBJ2-3
cdr3_nt: TGTGCCAGCAGCTTAACGGAAGGGGGGACAGGGACAATATTTTCGTATTTT
cdr3_aa: CASSLTEGGTGTIFSYF